The entry below describes one TCR beta chain. The antigen remains unidentified. The CDR3 extends over 16 amino acids. Trimming left V 6 bases short and J 5 bases short, with 17 bases between. Germline CDR1 is LNHDA and CDR2 is SQIVND (reference sequence). Investigators merged groups given second doses at roughly 4 or roughly 12 weeks. Some clones are missing from TCRdb's copy, which holds only in-frame ones; the method was immunoSEQ multiplex PCR. Of about 160,000 clones listed, 94% were seen once; the top ten hold approximately 4.6%. The sample comes from a study of T cell responses to AZD1222 COVID-19 vaccine. Study findings and constraints: Only a handful of AZD1222 recipients, several in all, had baseline seropositivity. Repertoires were obtained solely post-peak T cell response. The sample set comprised mostly white British donors with more females, and clonal diversity was possibly underestimated.

V is TRBV19 and J is TRBJ1-6; no clear D. This clonotype originated in an adult who received the AZD1222 COVID-19 vaccine. Source: peripheral blood, taken 28 days after the second AZD1222 dose. The CDR3 DNA sequence: TGTGCCAGTAGGGAAGGTCGCCTGGGAGATAATTCACCCCTCCACTTT. As protein: CASREGRLGDNSPLHF.